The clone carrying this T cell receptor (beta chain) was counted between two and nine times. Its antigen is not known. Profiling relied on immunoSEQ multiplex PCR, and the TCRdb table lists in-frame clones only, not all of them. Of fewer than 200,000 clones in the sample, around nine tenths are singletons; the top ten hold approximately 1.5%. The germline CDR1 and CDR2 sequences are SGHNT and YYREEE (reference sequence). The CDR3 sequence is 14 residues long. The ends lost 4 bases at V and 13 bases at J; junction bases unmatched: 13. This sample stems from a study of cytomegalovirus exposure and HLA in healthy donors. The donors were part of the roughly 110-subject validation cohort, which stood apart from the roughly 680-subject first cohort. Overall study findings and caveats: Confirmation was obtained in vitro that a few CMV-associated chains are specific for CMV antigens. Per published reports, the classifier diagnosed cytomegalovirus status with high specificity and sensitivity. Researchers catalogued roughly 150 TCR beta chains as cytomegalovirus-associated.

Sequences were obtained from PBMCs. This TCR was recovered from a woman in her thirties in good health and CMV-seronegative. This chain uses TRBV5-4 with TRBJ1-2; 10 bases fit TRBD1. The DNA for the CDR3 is TGTGCCAGCAGCCACCGGGACAGGGGACCGAGGAGCACCTTC. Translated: CASSHRDRGPRSTF. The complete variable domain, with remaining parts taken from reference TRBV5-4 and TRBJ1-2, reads ETGVTQSPTHLIKTRGQQVTLRCSSQSGHNTVSWYQQALGQGPQFIFQYYREEENGRGNFPPRFSGLQFPNYSSELNVNALELDDSALYLCASSHRDRGPRSTFGSGTRLTVV.